This record covers a single T cell receptor beta chain. This CDR3 has 13 residues. Trimming pared 6 bases from V and 0 bases from J, leaving 8 bases between. Germline CDR1 is MNHEY and CDR2 is SVGAGI. The table came from immunoSEQ multiplex PCR; TCRdb's copy has only in-frame clones and leaves some out. Of about 74,000 clones listed, just under 85% are singletons. This entry belongs to a study of blood T cell repertoires in COVID-19. V gene TRBV6-5 combines with J gene TRBJ1-2, with unresolved D. What was sequenced was peripheral blood. This TCR was recovered from a man aged 65-85 years with acute or convalescent COVID-19. CDR3 nucleotide sequence: TGTGCCAGCAGCCTAGACTCTAACTATGGCTACACCTTC. Amino acid sequence: CASSLDSNYGYTF.